Listed here are 21 T cell receptor beta chains from one sample, sequenced in a study of blood T cell repertoires in COVID-19. Clones were sequenced by immunoSEQ multiplex PCR, and TCRdb holds only the in-frame ones, with some missing. Found here are about 190,000 clones, 84% of them singletons; the top ten hold roughly 3.1%. The source material was PBMCs or T cells enriched from blood (not recorded which). The receptors originated from a woman aged 25 to 39 who had been exposed to COVID-19.

The chain is built from TRBV2 and TRBJ1-2; D not certain. In germline, CDR1 is SNHLY, CDR2 FYNNEI. V lost 0 bases and J lost 5, with 10 bases in between. The CDR3 is made up of 14 amino acids. The CDR3 bases are TGTGCCAGCAGTGAAGCCGCGGGAAAGTATGGCTACACCTTC. Residues: CASSEAAGKYGYTF. Filled out from reference TRBV2 and TRBJ1-2, the complete variable domain reads EPEVTQTPSHQVTQMGQEVILRCVPISNHLYFYWYRQILGQKVEFLVSFYNNEISEKSEIFDDQFSVERPDGSNFTLKIRSTKLEDSAMYFCASSEAAGKYGYTFGSGTRLTVV.

The chain recombines TRBV3-1 (or the pseudogene TRBV3-2) with TRBJ2-7, with D possibly being TRBD2 (6 bases). The CDR3 has 14 amino acids. V was cut by 1 base and J by 9 bases, with 16 bases left in between. CDR1 is LGHDT, CDR2 YNNKEL, per germline (reference sequence). The CDR3 protein is CASSQAPVPGVQYF. The CDR3 DNA sequence: TGTGCCAGCAGCCAAGCCCCTGTACCGGGAGTGCAGTACTTC.

The count of this clone is one. The chain couples TRBV5-6 to TRBJ2-5, with 7 bases lining up with TRBD1. The V gene end was trimmed by 4 bases and the J gene end by 2 bases; junction bases not matched to a gene: 11. This CDR3 is 16 amino acids long. The V gene's germline CDR1 is SGHDT and CDR2 YYEEEE. The CDR3 protein is CASSIRRGIIQETQYF. For the CDR3, the DNA is TGTGCCAGCAGCATACGCAGGGGGATAATACAAGAGACCCAGTACTTC.

The chain has TRBV19 and TRBJ1-4; a possible D gene is TRBD1 (6 bases). The CDR3 contains 15 residues. The germline V gene encodes CDR1 LNHDA and CDR2 SQIVND (reference sequence). Between the trimmed V and J ends, which lost 3 bases and 0 bases, there was a span of 8 bases. The CDR3 bases are TGTGCCAGTAGTATGCCAGGGGCAACTAATGAAAAACTGTTTTTT. As protein: CASSMPGATNEKLFF.

The chain uses TRBV4-3 and TRBJ2-5; 11 bases are a match to TRBD2. The germline V gene encodes CDR1 LGHNA and CDR2 YSLEER. The CDR3 runs to 17 residues. The trim removed 0 bases at V and 5 bases at J, leaving 8 bases unmatched. The CDR3 protein is CASSQDIAGGPEETQYF. The CDR3 DNA reads TGCGCCAGCAGCCAAGATATAGCGGGGGGGCCGGAGGAGACCCAGTACTTC.

The chain couples TRBV7-2 to TRBJ1-6; 10 bases match TRBD1. Germline CDR1 is SGHTA and CDR2 is FQGNSA. The CDR3 length is 16 residues. With V trimmed by 5 bases and J by 7 bases, 8 bases remained unmatched. The CDR3 here is CASSRNRDRGNSPLHF. CDR3 sequence (DNA): TGTGCCAGCAGCCGTAACAGGGACAGGGGAAATTCACCCCTCCACTTT. Full variable domain (remainder filled in from reference TRBV7-2 and TRBJ1-6): GAGVSQSPSNKVTEKGKDVELRCDPISGHTALYWYRQSLGQGLEFLIYFQGNSAPDKSGLPSDRFSAERTGGSVSTLTIQRTQQEDSAVYLCASSRNRDRGNSPLHFGNGTRLTVT.

The J gene is TRBJ2-1, the V gene TRBV6-5; D possibly corresponds to TRBD1 (6 bases). This CDR3 spans 11 amino acids. Germline V gene lookup returns CDR1 MNHEY and CDR2 SVGAGI. V was trimmed by 10 bases and J by 7 bases, leaving 11 bases between them. CDR3 bases: TGTGCCACACACAGGGCGAATGAGCAGTTCTTC. Translating it yields CATHRANEQFF.

The chain joins TRBV19 to TRBJ1-5, with no clear D. In germline, CDR1 is LNHDA, CDR2 SQIVND (reference sequence). The CDR3 runs to 12 residues. V dropped 7 bases and J dropped 6 bases, with 10 bases sitting between them. In DNA form, the CDR3 reads TGTGCCAGTAATCAGTCCCCTCAGCCCCAGCATTTT. Translating it yields CASNQSPQPQHF.

This rearrangement joins TRBV5-4 to TRBJ2-1; TRBD2 agrees at 15 bases. The CDR3 consists of 16 residues. Per the germline V gene, CDR1 is SGHNT and CDR2 is YYREEE (reference sequence). Trimming removed 3 bases from V and 5 bases from J; junction bases left unmatched: 3. CDR3 sequence: CASSWGLAGGDNEQFF. The CDR3 DNA is TGTGCCAGCAGCTGGGGACTAGCGGGGGGAGACAATGAGCAGTTCTTC.

This clone has only a few counts. V gene TRBV28 combines with J gene TRBJ1-4, with 7 bases fitting TRBD1. This CDR3 has 16 amino acids. Germline loops: CDR1 MDHEN, CDR2 SYDVKM. V lost 5 bases, J lost 8 bases, and 14 bases stayed unmatched. The CDR3 coding sequence is TGTGCCAGCAGTCGTTTACAGGGGAAGTCAAGCGAAAAACTGTTTTTT. Residues: CASSRLQGKSSEKLFF.

The chain employs TRBV2 and TRBJ2-5, with 7 bases identical to TRBD1. Germline CDR1 reads SNHLY; CDR2 reads FYNNEI. With 8 bases clipped from V and 4 bases from J, the junction kept 10 bases outside the gene matches. The CDR3 is 14 amino acids. The CDR3 is CASLIGGFGETQYF. In nucleotides, the CDR3 is TGTGCCAGCCTCATAGGGGGCTTCGGAGAGACCCAGTACTTC.

The chain is built from TRBV12-3 or TRBV12-4 and TRBJ1-1, with TRBD1 matching over 7 bases. V shed 5 bases and J 12 bases; nucleotides not matched to a gene: 9. The CDR3 is made up of 12 amino acids. The CDR3 DNA is TGTGCCAGCAGTATTGGACAGGAGGGGCCTTTCTTT. It yields the protein CASSIGQEGPFF.

This chain connects TRBV7-9 to TRBJ1-2; tentatively, D is TRBD1 (5 bases). V shed 1 base and J shed 6 bases, with 9 bases lying between them. Germline CDR1 is SEHNR and CDR2 is FQNEAQ (reference sequence). This CDR3 comprises 13 residues. The DNA of the CDR3 is TGTGCCAGCAGCTTAGTGTCAGGGAATGGCTACACCTTC. It translates to CASSLVSGNGYTF.

This chain joins TRBV5-5 and TRBJ2-7, with D unclear. CDR1 SGHKS and CDR2 YYEKEE come from the germline V gene (reference sequence). V lost 0 bases and J lost 4, with 5 bases in between. The CDR3 spans 12 residues. As DNA, the CDR3 is TGTGCCAGCAGCTTGGTACAATACGAGCAGTACTTC. Translation gives CASSLVQYEQYF.

The rearrangement joins TRBV19 to TRBJ1-5; TRBD1 is a possible D gene (5 bases). The CDR3 loop spans 15 amino acids. Germline V CDR1 and CDR2: LNHDA, SQIVND (reference sequence). The V end lost 3 bases, the J end lost 9 bases, and 18 bases lay between the germline ends. The CDR3 DNA is TGTGCCAGTAGTATCGGTACAGGCGGCGGATCGCCCCAGCATTTT. This gives the protein CASSIGTGGGSPQHF.

This clone was observed a handful of times. The chain has TRBV4-1 and TRBJ1-2; D is unclear. With 1 base removed from V and 5 bases from J, the gap between germline ends came to 14 bases. CDR1 MGHRA and CDR2 YSYEKL come from the germline V gene. The CDR3 covers 15 residues. Here the CDR3 reads CASSQVNPSGYGYTF. The CDR3, as DNA: TGCGCCAGCAGCCAAGTTAACCCTTCCGGGTATGGCTACACCTTC.

J is TRBJ1-6 and V is TRBV3-1 (or the pseudogene TRBV3-2); 9 bases are a match to TRBD1. Germline CDR1 reads LGHDT; CDR2 reads YNNKEL (reference sequence). J was trimmed by 7 bases and V by 4 bases; bases with no gene match: 2. The CDR3 is 14 amino acids. The CDR3 DNA is TGTGCCAGCAGCCCCGACAGGGGGAATTCACCCCTCCACTTT. Its protein product is CASSPDRGNSPLHF.

This clone has just one count. This chain links TRBV15 with TRBJ2-7; the D gene is possibly TRBD2 (6 bases). The CDR3 has 15 residues. Germline V gene data show CDR1 as LNHNV and CDR2 as YYDKDF (reference sequence). Trimming took off 0 bases at V and 2 bases at J, with 11 bases between the two ends. The CDR3 DNA reads as TGTGCCACCAGCAGAGATCGGCTAGCGCCCTACGAGCAGTACTTC. It yields the protein CATSRDRLAPYEQYF.

The rearrangement joins TRBV9 to TRBJ1-2, with D uncertain. CDR3 size: 15 residues. The germline CDR1 and CDR2 sequences are SGDLS and YYNGEE. Deletions cut 3 bases from V and 4 bases from J, with 16 bases between. In DNA form, the CDR3 reads TGTGCCAGCAGCGCAAGTGGAGGGCTCGGCTATGGCTACACCTTC. It yields the protein CASSASGGLGYGYTF.

The chain recombines TRBV9 with TRBJ2-7; 9 nucleotides align to TRBD1. Germline V lookup: CDR1 SGDLS, CDR2 YYNGEE. V gave up 0 bases and J gave up 3 bases; unmatched junction bases: 13. This CDR3 has 18 residues. In DNA form, the CDR3 reads TGTGCCAGCAGCGTAGAGTCAAGGGACAGGGAGGGACACTACGAGCAGTACTTC. Translated: CASSVESRDREGHYEQYF.

This CDR3 reads CASSPTGSTYNEQFF. As DNA, the CDR3 is TGTGCCAGCAGCCCTACAGGGTCAACCTACAATGAGCAGTTCTTC. The chain employs TRBV7-2 and TRBJ2-1; TRBD1 might be the D (6 bases). Germline V lookup: CDR1 SGHTA, CDR2 FQGNSA. CDR3 length: 15 residues. V was trimmed by 5 bases and J by 2 bases, leaving 13 bases between them.